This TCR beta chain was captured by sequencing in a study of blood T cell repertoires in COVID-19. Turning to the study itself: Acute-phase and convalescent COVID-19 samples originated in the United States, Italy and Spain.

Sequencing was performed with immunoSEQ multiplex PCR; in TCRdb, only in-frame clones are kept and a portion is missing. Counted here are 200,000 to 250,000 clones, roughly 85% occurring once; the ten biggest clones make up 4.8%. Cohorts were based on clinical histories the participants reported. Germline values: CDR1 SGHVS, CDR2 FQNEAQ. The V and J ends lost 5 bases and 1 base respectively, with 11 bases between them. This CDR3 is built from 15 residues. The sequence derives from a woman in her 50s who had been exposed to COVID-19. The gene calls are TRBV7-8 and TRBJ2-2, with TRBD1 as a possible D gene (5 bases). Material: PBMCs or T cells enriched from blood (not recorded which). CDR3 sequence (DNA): TGTGCCAGCAGCCGAGACAGCTTGAACACCGGGGAGCTGTTTTTT. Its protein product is CASSRDSLNTGELFF.